These 27 T cell receptor beta chains originate from one sample sequenced in a study of breast tumors, draining lymph nodes, adjacent tissues. TCRdb analysed the multiplex PCR reads with MiXCR anew, one entry per CDR3 protein. The table includes 33,000 or so distinct CDR3 sequences, 63% detected once. Sequencing was carried out using breast tumor tissue. These receptors all come from a female donor with breast cancer. Some clones in this sample may be carry-over from other donors' samples.

The chain employs TRBV7-8 and TRBJ1-5; D may be TRBD1 (6 bases). The CDR3 consists of 12 residues. Trimming pared 5 bases from V and 6 bases from J, leaving 8 bases between. The germline CDR1 and CDR2 sequences are SGHVS and FQNEAQ. CDR3 region: CASSLQGQPQHF. The CDR3 coding sequence is TGTGCCAGCAGCCTACAGGGTCAGCCCCAGCATTTT.

The rearrangement joins TRBV2 to TRBJ1-2, with D perhaps TRBD1 (6 bases). Germline assignment: CDR1 SNHLY and CDR2 FYNNEI. The CDR3 sequence is 13 residues long. Deletions cut 6 bases from V and 3 bases from J, with 11 bases between. DNA of the CDR3: TGTGCCAGCAGCTTACAGGGAGACTATGGCTACACCTTC. Translated, it gives CASSLQGDYGYTF.

The genes are TRBV7-3 and TRBJ2-2; TRBD1 is a possible D gene (6 bases). From germline, CDR1 is SGHTA and CDR2 FQGTGA. This CDR3 spans 16 amino acids. Trimming took off 5 bases at V and 0 bases at J, with 13 bases between the two ends. CDR3 bases: TGTGCCAGCAGCCCCCAGTCAGGGGCGAACACCGGGGAGCTGTTTTTT. Protein sequence: CASSPQSGANTGELFF.

Many counts were recorded for this clonotype. V is TRBV29-1 and J is TRBJ2-6; D not resolved. The length of the CDR3 is 12 residues. With 6 bases removed from V and 0 bases from J, the gap between germline ends came to 3 bases. Per germline, CDR1 SQVTM and CDR2 ANQGSEA. The CDR3 region has the DNA TGCAGCGTAAGCTCTGGGGCCAACGTCCTGACTTTC. This encodes CSVSSGANVLTF.

This rearrangement joins TRBV7-2 to TRBJ2-7; weak D call: TRBD1 (6 bases). The V end lost 5 bases, the J end lost 1 base, and 12 bases lay between the germline ends. This CDR3 comprises 14 residues. From germline, CDR1 is SGHTA and CDR2 FQGNSA. The CDR3 loop is CASSPRTASYEQYF. In DNA, the CDR3 is TGTGCCAGCAGCCCTAGGACAGCGTCCTACGAGCAGTACTTC.

This clonotype was seen ten or more times. A much larger clone is a single base away; this may be a read error. J is TRBJ2-1 and V is TRBV11-2; D remains ambiguous. CDR1 and CDR2 (germline): SGHAT, FQNNGV. The CDR3 loop spans 13 amino acids. Here the CDR3 DNA reads TGTGCCAGCATGGACCGCTCCTACACTGAGCAGTTCTTC. Translation gives CASMDRSYTEQFF.

This clonotype is termed medium-sized. The rearrangement uses TRBV28 and TRBJ1-5; no definite D call. Germline lookup yields CDR1 MDHEN and CDR2 SYDVKM. This CDR3 is built from 12 residues. Trimming shortened V by 2 bases and J by 3 bases, and 2 bases separated the two germline ends. Here the CDR3 reads CASSLLNQPQHF. The CDR3 coding sequence is TGTGCCAGCAGTTTACTCAATCAGCCCCAGCATTTT.

The chain carries TRBV6-5 and TRBJ2-1, with a possible D match to TRBD2 (5 bases). Germline CDR1 and CDR2: MNHEY and SVGAGI. V lost 11 bases to trimming and J lost 5 bases, with 16 bases between them. CDR3 length: 13 residues. CDR3: CASGDGDHNEQFF. The CDR3 nucleotides read TGTGCCTCCGGGGATGGGGATCACAATGAGCAGTTCTTC.

The chain has TRBV7-3 and TRBJ2-1, with 9 bases aligning to TRBD1. There are 14 residues in the CDR3. Germline V lookup: CDR1 SGHTA, CDR2 FQGTGA. The V segment lost 5 bases and the J segment 9 bases; nucleotides outside the gene matches: 8. The CDR3 here is CASSPHAQGAEQFF. CDR3 nucleotides: TGTGCCAGCAGCCCTCATGCACAGGGGGCTGAGCAGTTCTTC.

The table lists this clonotype with many counts. The V and J genes are TRBV6-1 and TRBJ2-1, with D possibly matching TRBD2 (6 bases). Germline lookup yields CDR1 MNHNS and CDR2 SASEGT. Trimming took off 2 bases at V and 7 bases at J, with 15 bases between the two ends. The CDR3 covers 15 residues. CDR3: CASSEIHPGGNEQFF. CDR3 DNA sequence: TGTGCCAGCAGTGAAATACACCCCGGGGGAAATGAGCAGTTCTTC.

The genes are TRBV4-1 and TRBJ2-7; D may correspond to TRBD1 or TRBD2 (7 bases each). V was shortened by 1 base and J by 2 bases, with 15 bases between the two germline ends. The CDR3 length is 16 residues. Per the germline V gene, CDR1 is MGHRA and CDR2 is YSYEKL. CDR3 nucleotides: TGCGCCAGCAGCCAAGCGTCGGGGGGACAGCCCTACGAGCAGTACTTC. Translated, it gives CASSQASGGQPYEQYF.

Sample share makes this clonotype medium-sized (0.01 to 0.1%). DNA for the CDR3: TGCAGCGTTGGAGCAGGGCCCTACGAGCAGTACTTC. Amino acid sequence: CSVGAGPYEQYF. The J gene is TRBJ2-7, the V gene TRBV29-1, with a possible D match to TRBD1 (5 bases). Between the trimmed V and J ends, which lost 4 bases and 2 bases, there was a span of 9 bases. The CDR3 is 12 amino acids. Germline CDR1 SQVTM, CDR2 ANQGSEA.

This clonotype was observed a handful of times. The chain carries TRBV10-3 and TRBJ1-6, with 7 nucleotides matching TRBD1. The CDR3 has 14 amino acids. Germline V gives CDR1 ENHRY, CDR2 SYGVKD. V lost 9 bases and J lost 6; bases outside the gene matches: 8. CDR3 residues: CAISGQEINSPLHF. CDR3 coding DNA: TGTGCCATTTCTGGACAGGAGATTAATTCACCCCTCCACTTT.

This clonotype was observed many times. This could be a read error, since a much larger clone is one nucleotide away. The CDR3 bases are TGTGCCAGCAGTCACTTCGTCACTGGGGAAAAACTGTTTTTT. Its protein is CASSHFVTGEKLFF. V usage is TRBV6-6 and J usage is TRBJ1-4; no firm D call. Germline V gene lookup returns CDR1 MNHNY and CDR2 SVGAGI (reference sequence). The CDR3 runs 14 residues. Trimming took 5 bases from V and 8 from J, leaving 15 bases between them.

This chain uses TRBV24-1 with TRBJ1-5; D uncertain. V was shortened by 3 bases and J by 8 bases, with 7 bases between the two germline ends. This CDR3 comprises 12 residues. The V gene's germline CDR1 is KGHDR and CDR2 SFDVKD. CDR3 bases: TGTGCCACCAGTGATGGGATAGAGCCCCAGCATTTT. This translates into CATSDGIEPQHF.

The gene calls are TRBV5-1 and TRBJ2-7, with 8 bases matching TRBD1. The V segment lost 0 bases and the J segment 5 bases; nucleotides outside the gene matches: 7. The CDR3 covers 15 residues. Germline CDR1 and CDR2: SGHRS and YFSETQ. In DNA, the CDR3 is TGCGCCAGCAGCTTGGGACAGGGGCGCGGACACGAGCAGTACTTC. It is translated as CASSLGQGRGHEQYF. The full variable domain, rest sourced from reference TRBV5-1 and TRBJ2-7, is KAGVTQTPRYLIKTRGQQVTLSCSPISGHRSVSWYQQTPGQGLQFLFEYFSETQRNKGNFPGRFSGRQFSNSRSEMNVSTLELGDSALYLCASSLGQGRGHEQYFGPGTRLTVT.

The chain recombines TRBV29-1 with TRBJ2-7; no reliable D call. The CDR3 covers 14 residues. Germline CDR1 SQVTM, CDR2 ANQGSEA. V shed 0 bases and J shed 2 bases, with 11 bases lying between them. The CDR3 sequence: CSVEDPQLPYEQYF. The CDR3, as DNA: TGCAGCGTTGAAGATCCACAGCTTCCCTACGAGCAGTACTTC.

The chain has TRBV24-1 and TRBJ2-3; 10 nucleotides line up with TRBD2. CDR1 and CDR2 (germline): KGHDR, SFDVKD. The V segment lost 5 bases and the J segment 3 bases; nucleotides outside the gene matches: 4. This CDR3 spans 15 amino acids. This CDR3 reads CATSASSGSTDTQYF. As DNA, the CDR3 is TGTGCCACCAGTGCTTCTAGCGGGAGTACAGATACGCAGTATTTT.

The V gene is TRBV9, the J gene TRBJ2-1; D remains unclear. The CDR3 runs to 13 residues. Deletions cut 4 bases from V and 8 bases from J, with 13 bases between. CDR1 is SGDLS, CDR2 YYNGEE, per germline. The CDR3 nucleotides are TGTGCCAGCAGCCTCCGCCCTACGTATGAGCAGTTCTTC. Translating gives CASSLRPTYEQFF.

This chain uses TRBV7-2 with TRBJ2-7, with TRBD2 as a possible D gene (6 bases). Trimming stripped 4 bases from V and 1 base from J, with 17 bases between. Germline V gene lookup returns CDR1 SGHTA and CDR2 FQGNSA. The length of the CDR3 is 16 residues. The CDR3 reads CASSSRRGTASYEQYF. The CDR3 bases are TGTGCCAGCAGCTCAAGACGTGGGACTGCATCCTACGAGCAGTACTTC.

The V and J genes are TRBV25-1 and TRBJ2-7; TRBD2 matches at 9 bases. This CDR3 comprises 15 residues. V was pared by 1 base and J by 2 bases, with 3 bases of the junction left unmatched. The germline V gene encodes CDR1 MGHDK and CDR2 SYGVNS. The CDR3 DNA follows: TGTGCCAGCAGTGAATGGACTAGCGAACCCTACGAGCAGTACTTC. Amino acid sequence: CASSEWTSEPYEQYF.

This clonotype rates as medium-sized. This sequence joins TRBV19 and TRBJ1-3, with a possible D match to TRBD1 (5 bases). In germline, CDR1 is LNHDA, CDR2 SQIVND (reference sequence). The CDR3 runs to 15 residues. V was pared by 11 bases and J by 0 bases, with 17 bases between. DNA for the CDR3: TGTGCCGTAGAGACTGACAGAATCTCTGGAAACACCATATATTTT. Translated, it gives CAVETDRISGNTIYF.

The chain carries TRBV5-4 and TRBJ2-6, with D unclear. Between the trimmed V and J ends, which lost 2 bases and 4 bases, there was a span of 4 bases. The CDR3 extends over 13 amino acids. CDR1 and CDR2 from the germline V gene are SGHNT and YYREEE (reference sequence). Here the CDR3 DNA reads TGTGCCAGCAGCTTCTCCGGGGCCAACGTCCTGACTTTC. Translation gives CASSFSGANVLTF.

This clonotype was counted at least ten times. This chain links TRBV19 with TRBJ2-1, with D perhaps TRBD2 (7 bases). Looked up from germline, CDR1 is LNHDA and CDR2 is SQIVND (reference sequence). CDR3 size: 15 residues. V gave up 5 bases and J gave up 7 bases, with 18 bases separating them. CDR3 DNA: TGTGCCAGTAGTCTAAGGGGGGGGGGGCTTAATGAGCAGTTCTTC. Its translation is CASSLRGGGLNEQFF.

This chain joins TRBV5-1 and TRBJ2-7, with D possibly called TRBD1 or TRBD2 (5 bases each). The CDR3 has 14 residues. The germline CDR1 and CDR2 sequences are SGHRS and YFSETQ. V was trimmed by 3 bases and J by 6 bases, leaving 16 bases between them. CDR3 nucleotide sequence: TGCGCCAGCAGCTCGGACTTCAGGGCAGGCGAGCAGTACTTC. Its protein is CASSSDFRAGEQYF. Full variable domain (rest looked up from reference TRBV5-1 and TRBJ2-7): KAGVTQTPRYLIKTRGQQVTLSCSPISGHRSVSWYQQTPGQGLQFLFEYFSETQRNKGNFPGRFSGRQFSNSRSEMNVSTLELGDSALYLCASSSDFRAGEQYFGPGTRLTVT.

This sequence joins TRBV24-1 and TRBJ1-6; D perhaps matches TRBD1 (5 bases). V was shortened by 0 bases and J by 11 bases, with 13 bases between the two germline ends. CDR3 size: 15 residues. Germline values: CDR1 KGHDR, CDR2 SFDVKD. The CDR3 nucleotides are TGTGCCACCAGTGATTTGCAGGGTGGGGATCCACCCCTCCACTTT. Translation: CATSDLQGGDPPLHF.

Of note for this clonotype: The junction shows a germline mismatch at one end, possibly a read error. The chain has TRBV6-2 or TRBV6-3 and TRBJ1-5, with D hard to call. CDR1 is MNHEY and CDR2 is SVGEGT in the germline V gene. The CDR3 is 12 amino acids. DNA of the CDR3: TGTGCCAGCAGTCACTCTGGGATGTTCCAGCATTTT. Protein: CASSHSGMFQHF.